The T cell receptor beta chain under discussion was sequenced for a study of T cell clonality in common variable immunodeficiency. In germline, CDR1 is DFQATT, CDR2 SNEGSKA (reference sequence). J was trimmed by 6 bases and V by 6 bases; bases with no gene match: 8. The CDR3 totals 13 residues. This clone was observed many times. The CDR3 end lies 3 residues beyond the end of the read and is filled in from the germline J gene. Using immunoSEQ multiplex PCR, the repertoire was profiled, and TCRdb retains in-frame clones only, with some absent. In total the sample includes about 52,000 clones, none of them seen once.

Sequenced input: peripheral blood mononuclear cells. The rearrangement links TRBV20-1 to TRBJ1-2; 9 bases are a match to TRBD1. The receptor was isolated from a person between 18 and 69 years old in good health. The CDR3 here is CSAFRDRDNGYTF. The sequenced part of the CDR3 DNA is TGCAGTGCATTCCGGGACAGGGATAATGGC.